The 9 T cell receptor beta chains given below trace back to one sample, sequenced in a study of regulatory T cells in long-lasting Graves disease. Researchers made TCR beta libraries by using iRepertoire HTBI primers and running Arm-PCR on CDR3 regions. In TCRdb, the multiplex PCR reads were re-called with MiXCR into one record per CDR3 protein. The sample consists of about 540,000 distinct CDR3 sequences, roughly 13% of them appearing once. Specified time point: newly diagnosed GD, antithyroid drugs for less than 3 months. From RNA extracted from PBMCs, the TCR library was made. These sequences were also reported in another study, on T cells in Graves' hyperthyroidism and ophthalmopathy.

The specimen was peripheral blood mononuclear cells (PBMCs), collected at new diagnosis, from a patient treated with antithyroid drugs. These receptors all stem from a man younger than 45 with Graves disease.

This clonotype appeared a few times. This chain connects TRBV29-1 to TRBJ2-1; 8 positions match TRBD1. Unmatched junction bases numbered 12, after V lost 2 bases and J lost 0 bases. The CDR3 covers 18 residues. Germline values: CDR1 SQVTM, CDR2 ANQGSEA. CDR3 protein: CSVEPGQVSQSSYNEQFF. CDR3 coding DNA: TGCAGCGTTGAACCGGGACAGGTTAGCCAGAGCTCCTACAATGAGCAGTTCTTC.

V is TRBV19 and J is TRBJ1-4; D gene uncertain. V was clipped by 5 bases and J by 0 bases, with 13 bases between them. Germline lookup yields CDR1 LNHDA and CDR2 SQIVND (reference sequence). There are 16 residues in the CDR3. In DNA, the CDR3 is TGTGCCAGTAGTCTCCAGAGCACGGCAACTAATGAAAAACTGTTTTTT. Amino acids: CASSLQSTATNEKLFF.

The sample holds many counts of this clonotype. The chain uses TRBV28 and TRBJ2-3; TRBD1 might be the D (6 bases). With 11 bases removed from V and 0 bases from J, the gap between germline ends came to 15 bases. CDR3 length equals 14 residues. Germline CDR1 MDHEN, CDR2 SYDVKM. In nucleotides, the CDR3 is TGTGCCTTACAGGGCTCAACTAGCACAGATACGCAGTATTTT. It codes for CALQGSTSTDTQYF.

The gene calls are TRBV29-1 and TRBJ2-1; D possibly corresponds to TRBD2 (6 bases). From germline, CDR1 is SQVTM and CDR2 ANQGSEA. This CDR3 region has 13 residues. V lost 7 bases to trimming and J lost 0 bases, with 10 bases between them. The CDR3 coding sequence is TGCAGCGCCGGGAGTAACTCCTACAATGAGCAGTTCTTC. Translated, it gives CSAGSNSYNEQFF.

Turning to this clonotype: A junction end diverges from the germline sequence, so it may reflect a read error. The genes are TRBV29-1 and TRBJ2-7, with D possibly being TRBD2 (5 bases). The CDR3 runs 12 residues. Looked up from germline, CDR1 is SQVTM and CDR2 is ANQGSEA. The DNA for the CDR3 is TGCAGCGCCGGGGTTGACTCCTTCGAGCAGTACTTC. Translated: CSAGVDSFEQYF.

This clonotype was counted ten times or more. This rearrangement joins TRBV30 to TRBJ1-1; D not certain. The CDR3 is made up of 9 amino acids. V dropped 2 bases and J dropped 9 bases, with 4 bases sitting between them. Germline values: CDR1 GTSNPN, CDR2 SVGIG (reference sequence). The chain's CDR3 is CAWSPQAFF. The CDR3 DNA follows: TGTGCCTGGAGTCCTCAAGCTTTCTTT.

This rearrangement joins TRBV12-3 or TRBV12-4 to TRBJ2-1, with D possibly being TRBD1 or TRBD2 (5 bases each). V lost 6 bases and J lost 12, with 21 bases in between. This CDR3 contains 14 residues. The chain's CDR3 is CASSQENPGRVQFF. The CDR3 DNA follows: TGTGCCAGCAGCCAAGAAAACCCGGGGCGGGTGCAGTTCTTC.

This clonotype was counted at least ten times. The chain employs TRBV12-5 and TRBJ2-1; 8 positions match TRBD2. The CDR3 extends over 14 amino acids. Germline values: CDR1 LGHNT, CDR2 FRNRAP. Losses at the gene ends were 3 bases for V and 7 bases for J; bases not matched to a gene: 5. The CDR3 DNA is TGTGCTAGTGGTTTCGGGGGGGGAGGAAATGAGCAGTTCTTC. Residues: CASGFGGGGNEQFF. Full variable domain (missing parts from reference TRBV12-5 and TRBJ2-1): DARVTQTPRHKVTEMGQEVTMRCQPILGHNTVFWYRQTMMQGLELLAYFRNRAPLDDSGMPKDRFSAEMPDATLATLKIQPSEPRDSAVYFCASGFGGGGNEQFFGPGTRLTVL.

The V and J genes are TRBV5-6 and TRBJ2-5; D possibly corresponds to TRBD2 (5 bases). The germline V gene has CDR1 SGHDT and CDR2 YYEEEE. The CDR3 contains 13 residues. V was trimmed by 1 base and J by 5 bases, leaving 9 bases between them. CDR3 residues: CASSLIRRETQYF. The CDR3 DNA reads TGTGCCAGCAGCTTGATTAGGAGGGAGACCCAGTACTTC.